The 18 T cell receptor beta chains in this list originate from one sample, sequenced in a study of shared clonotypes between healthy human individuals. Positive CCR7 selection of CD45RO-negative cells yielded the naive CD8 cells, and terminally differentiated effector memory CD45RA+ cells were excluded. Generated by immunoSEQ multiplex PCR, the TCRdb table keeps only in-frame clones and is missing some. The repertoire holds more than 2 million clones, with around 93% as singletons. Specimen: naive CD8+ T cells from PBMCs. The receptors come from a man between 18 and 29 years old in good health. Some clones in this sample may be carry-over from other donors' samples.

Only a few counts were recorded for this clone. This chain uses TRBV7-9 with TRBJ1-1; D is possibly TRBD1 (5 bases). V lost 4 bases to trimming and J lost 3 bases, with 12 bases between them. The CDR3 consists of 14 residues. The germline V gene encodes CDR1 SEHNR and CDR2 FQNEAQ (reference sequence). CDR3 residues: CASSSGGIYTEAFF. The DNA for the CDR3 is TGTGCCAGCAGCTCGGGGGGGATTTACACTGAAGCTTTCTTT. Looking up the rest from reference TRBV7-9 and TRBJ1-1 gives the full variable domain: DTGVSQNPRHKITKRGQNVTFRCDPISEHNRLYWYRQTLGQGPEFLTYFQNEAQLEKSRLLSDRFSAERPKGSFSTLEIQRTEQGDSAMYLCASSSGGIYTEAFFGQGTRLTVV.

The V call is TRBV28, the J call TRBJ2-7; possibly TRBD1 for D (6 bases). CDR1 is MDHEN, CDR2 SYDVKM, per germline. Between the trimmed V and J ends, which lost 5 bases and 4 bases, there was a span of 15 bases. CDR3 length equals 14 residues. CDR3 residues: CASSLSRGSYEQYF. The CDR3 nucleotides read TGTGCCAGCAGTCTTTCCAGGGGTTCATACGAGCAGTACTTC.

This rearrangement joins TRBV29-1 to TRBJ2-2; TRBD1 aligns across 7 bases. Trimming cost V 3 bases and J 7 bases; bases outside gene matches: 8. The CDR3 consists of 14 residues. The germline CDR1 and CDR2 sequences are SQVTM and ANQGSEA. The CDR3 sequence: CSVDLQGDVGELFF. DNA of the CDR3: TGCAGCGTTGACCTCCAGGGGGATGTCGGGGAGCTGTTTTTT.

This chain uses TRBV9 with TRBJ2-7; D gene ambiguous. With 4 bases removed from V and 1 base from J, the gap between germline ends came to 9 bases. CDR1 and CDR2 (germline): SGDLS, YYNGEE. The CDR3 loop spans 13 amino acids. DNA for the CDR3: TGTGCCAGCAGCAACGGCGGTTCCTACGAGCAGTACTTC. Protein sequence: CASSNGGSYEQYF.

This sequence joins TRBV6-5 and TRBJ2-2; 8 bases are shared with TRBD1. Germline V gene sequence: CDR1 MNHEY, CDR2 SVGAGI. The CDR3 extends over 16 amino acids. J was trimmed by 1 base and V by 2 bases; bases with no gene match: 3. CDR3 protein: CASSYPDRVNTGELFF. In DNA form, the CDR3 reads TGTGCCAGCAGTTACCCGGACAGGGTGAACACCGGGGAGCTGTTTTTT.

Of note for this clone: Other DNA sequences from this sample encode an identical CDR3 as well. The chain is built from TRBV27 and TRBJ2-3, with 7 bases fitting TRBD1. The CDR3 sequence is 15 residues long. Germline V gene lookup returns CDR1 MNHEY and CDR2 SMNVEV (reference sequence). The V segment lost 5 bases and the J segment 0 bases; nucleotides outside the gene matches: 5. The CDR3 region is CASSPWTGSTDTQYF. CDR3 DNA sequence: TGTGCCAGCAGTCCCTGGACAGGCAGCACAGATACGCAGTATTTT.

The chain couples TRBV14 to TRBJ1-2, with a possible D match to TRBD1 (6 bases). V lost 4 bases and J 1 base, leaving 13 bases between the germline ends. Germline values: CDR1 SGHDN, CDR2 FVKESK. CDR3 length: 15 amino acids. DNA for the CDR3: TGTGCCAGCAGCCGCGGACAGTATATTAACTATGGCTACACCTTC. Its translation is CASSRGQYINYGYTF. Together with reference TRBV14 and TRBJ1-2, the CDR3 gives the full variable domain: EAGVTQFPSHSVIEKGQTVTLRCDPISGHDNLYWYRRVMGKEIKFLLHFVKESKQDESGMPNNRFLAERTGGTYSTLKVQPAELEDSGVYFCASSRGQYINYGYTFGSGTRLTVV.

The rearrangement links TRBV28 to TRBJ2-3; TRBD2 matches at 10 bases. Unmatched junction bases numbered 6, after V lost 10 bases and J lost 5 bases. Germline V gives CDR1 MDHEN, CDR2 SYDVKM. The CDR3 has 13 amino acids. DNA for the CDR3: TGTGCCATCCGGACTAGCGGAAGAGATACGCAGTATTTT. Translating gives CAIRTSGRDTQYF.

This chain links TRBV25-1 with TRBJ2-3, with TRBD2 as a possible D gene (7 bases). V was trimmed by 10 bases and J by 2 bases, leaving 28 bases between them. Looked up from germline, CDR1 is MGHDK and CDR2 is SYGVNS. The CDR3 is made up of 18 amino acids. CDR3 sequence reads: CAISRGSGGRDPTDTQYF. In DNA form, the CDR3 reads TGTGCCATCTCCCGCGGCTCGGGGGGCCGCGACCCCACAGATACGCAGTATTTT.

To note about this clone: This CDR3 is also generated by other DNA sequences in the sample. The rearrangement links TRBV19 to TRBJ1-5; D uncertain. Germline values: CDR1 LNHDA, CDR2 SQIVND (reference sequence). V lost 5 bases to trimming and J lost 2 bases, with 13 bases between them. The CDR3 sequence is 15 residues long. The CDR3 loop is CASSPTRWGNQPQHF. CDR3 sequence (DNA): TGTGCCAGTAGTCCGACGCGGTGGGGCAATCAGCCCCAGCATTTT. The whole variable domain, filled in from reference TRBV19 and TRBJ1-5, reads DGGITQSPKYLFRKEGQNVTLSCEQNLNHDAMYWYRQDPGQGLRLIYYSQIVNDFQKGDIAEGYSVSREKKESFPLTVTSAQKNPTAFYLCASSPTRWGNQPQHFGDGTRLSIL.

CDR3 DNA sequence: TGTGCCAGCAGCCCAGGCTGGACTAGCTGGGAGACCCAGTACTTC. Its translation: CASSPGWTSWETQYF. The chain carries TRBV14 and TRBJ2-5, with 8 bases aligning to TRBD2. V dropped 4 bases and J dropped 5; count of bases not matched to a gene: 9. Looked up from germline, CDR1 is SGHDN and CDR2 is FVKESK. This CDR3 is built from 15 residues.

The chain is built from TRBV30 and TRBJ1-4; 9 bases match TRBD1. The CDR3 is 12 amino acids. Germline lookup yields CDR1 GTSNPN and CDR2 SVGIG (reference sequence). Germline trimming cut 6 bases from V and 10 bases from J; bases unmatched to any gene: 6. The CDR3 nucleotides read TGTGCCTGCCCTAAGGGACAGGGAAAACTGTTTTTT. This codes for CACPKGQGKLFF.

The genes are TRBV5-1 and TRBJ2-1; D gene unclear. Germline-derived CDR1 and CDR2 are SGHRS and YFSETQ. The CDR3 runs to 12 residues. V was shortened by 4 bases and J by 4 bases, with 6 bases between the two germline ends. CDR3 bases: TGCGCCAGCAGCGCCCCTTACAATGAGCAGTTCTTC. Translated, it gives CASSAPYNEQFF.

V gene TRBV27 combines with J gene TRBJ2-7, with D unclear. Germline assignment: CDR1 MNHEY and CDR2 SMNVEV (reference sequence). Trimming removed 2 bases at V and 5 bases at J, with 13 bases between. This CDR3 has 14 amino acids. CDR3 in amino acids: CASSLGISTNEQYF. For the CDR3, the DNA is TGTGCCAGCAGTTTAGGGATATCCACCAACGAGCAGTACTTC.

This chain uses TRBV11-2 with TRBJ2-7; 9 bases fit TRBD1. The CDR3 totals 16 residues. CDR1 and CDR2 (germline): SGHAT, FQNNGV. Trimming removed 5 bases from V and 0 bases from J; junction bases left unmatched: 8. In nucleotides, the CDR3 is TGTGCCAGCAGCGACAGGACAGGGGACAGCTCCTACGAGCAGTACTTC. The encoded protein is CASSDRTGDSSYEQYF.

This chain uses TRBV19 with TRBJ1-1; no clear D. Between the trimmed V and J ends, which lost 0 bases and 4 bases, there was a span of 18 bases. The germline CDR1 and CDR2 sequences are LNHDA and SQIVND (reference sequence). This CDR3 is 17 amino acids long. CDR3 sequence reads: CASSIDLSRESGTEAFF. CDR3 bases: TGTGCCAGTAGTATAGATCTATCGAGAGAGAGTGGCACTGAAGCTTTCTTT. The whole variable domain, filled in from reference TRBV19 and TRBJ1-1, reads DGGITQSPKYLFRKEGQNVTLSCEQNLNHDAMYWYRQDPGQGLRLIYYSQIVNDFQKGDIAEGYSVSREKKESFPLTVTSAQKNPTAFYLCASSIDLSRESGTEAFFGQGTRLTVV.

The CDR3 DNA reads TGTGCCAGCAGTTGGCAGTATTTT. This codes for CASSWQYF. The chain recombines TRBV27 with TRBJ2-3; no reliable D call. V was pared by 4 bases and J by 11 bases, with 1 base between. CDR3 length equals 8 residues. Germline loops: CDR1 MNHEY, CDR2 SMNVEV (reference sequence).

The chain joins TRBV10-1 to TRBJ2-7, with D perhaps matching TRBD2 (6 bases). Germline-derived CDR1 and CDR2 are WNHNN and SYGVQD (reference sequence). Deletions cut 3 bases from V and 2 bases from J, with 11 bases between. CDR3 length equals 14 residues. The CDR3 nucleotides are TGCGCCAGCAGTGACGCGGGACTCACCTACGAGCAGTACTTC. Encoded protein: CASSDAGLTYEQYF.